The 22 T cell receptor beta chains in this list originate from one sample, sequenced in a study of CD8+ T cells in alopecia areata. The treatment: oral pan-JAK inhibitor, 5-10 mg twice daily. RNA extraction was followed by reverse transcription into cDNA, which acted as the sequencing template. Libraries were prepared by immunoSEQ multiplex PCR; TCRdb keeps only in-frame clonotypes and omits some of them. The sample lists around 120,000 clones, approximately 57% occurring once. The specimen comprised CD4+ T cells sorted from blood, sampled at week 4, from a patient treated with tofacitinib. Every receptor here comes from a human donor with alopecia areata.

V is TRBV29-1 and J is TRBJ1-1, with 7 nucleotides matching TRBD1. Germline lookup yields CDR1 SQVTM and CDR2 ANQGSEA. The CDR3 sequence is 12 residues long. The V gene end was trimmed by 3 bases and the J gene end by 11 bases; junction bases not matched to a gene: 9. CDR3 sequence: CSVDLATGRAFF. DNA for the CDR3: TGCAGCGTTGATCTCGCGACAGGGCGCGCTTTCTTT.

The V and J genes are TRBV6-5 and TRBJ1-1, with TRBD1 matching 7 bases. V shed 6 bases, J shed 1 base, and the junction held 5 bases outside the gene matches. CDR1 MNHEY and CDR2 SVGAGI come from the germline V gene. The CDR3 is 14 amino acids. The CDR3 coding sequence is TGTGCCAGCAGACCTGACAGGGAGAACACTGAAGCTTTCTTT. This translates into CASRPDRENTEAFF.

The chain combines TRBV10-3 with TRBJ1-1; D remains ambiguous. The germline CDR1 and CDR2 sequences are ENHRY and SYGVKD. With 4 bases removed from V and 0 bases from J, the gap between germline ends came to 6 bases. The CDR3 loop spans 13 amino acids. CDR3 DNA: TGTGCCATCAGTGTGAGAATGAACACTGAAGCTTTCTTT. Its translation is CAISVRMNTEAFF.

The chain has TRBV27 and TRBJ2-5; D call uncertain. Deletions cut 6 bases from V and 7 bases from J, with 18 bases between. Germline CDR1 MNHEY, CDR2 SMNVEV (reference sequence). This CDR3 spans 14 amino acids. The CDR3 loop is CASSPTTAGVTQYF. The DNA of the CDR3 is TGTGCCAGCAGCCCAACCACAGCCGGTGTGACCCAGTACTTC.

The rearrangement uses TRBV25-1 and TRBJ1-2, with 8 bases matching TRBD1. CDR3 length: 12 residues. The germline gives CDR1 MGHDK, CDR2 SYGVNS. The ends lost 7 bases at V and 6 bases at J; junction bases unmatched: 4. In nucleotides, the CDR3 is TGTGCCAGCAACACAGGGGGAAATGGCTACACCTTC. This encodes CASNTGGNGYTF.

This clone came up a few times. The DNA for the CDR3 is TGCAGCGTTGAACTATTGGCTTCCCCCACAGATACGCAGTATTTT. Translated: CSVELLASPTDTQYF. The rearrangement uses TRBV29-1 and TRBJ2-3; the D is unclear. CDR3 size: 15 residues. V was clipped by 2 bases and J by 2 bases, with 14 bases between them. Germline V gene sequence: CDR1 SQVTM, CDR2 ANQGSEA.

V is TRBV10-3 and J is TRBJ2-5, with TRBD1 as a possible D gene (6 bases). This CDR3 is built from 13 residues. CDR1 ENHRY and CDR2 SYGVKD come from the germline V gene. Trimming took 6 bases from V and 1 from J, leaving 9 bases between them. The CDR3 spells CAISRQVQETQYF. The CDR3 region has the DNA TGTGCCATCAGCAGACAGGTCCAAGAGACCCAGTACTTC.

CDR3 sequence reads: CASSLIAGDSYEQYF. The CDR3 DNA sequence: TGTGCCAGCAGCTTAATAGCGGGGGACTCCTACGAGCAGTACTTC. The chain couples TRBV11-2 to TRBJ2-7, with TRBD2 matching 9 bases. The ends lost 2 bases at V and 0 bases at J; junction bases unmatched: 2. In germline, CDR1 is SGHAT, CDR2 FQNNGV. The CDR3 has 15 residues.

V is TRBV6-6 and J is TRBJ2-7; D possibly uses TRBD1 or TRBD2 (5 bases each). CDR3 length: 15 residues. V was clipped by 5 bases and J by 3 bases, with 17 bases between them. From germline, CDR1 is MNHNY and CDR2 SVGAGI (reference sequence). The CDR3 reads CASSRSGTDDYEQYF. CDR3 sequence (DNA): TGTGCCAGCAGTCGCTCCGGGACGGACGACTACGAGCAGTACTTC.

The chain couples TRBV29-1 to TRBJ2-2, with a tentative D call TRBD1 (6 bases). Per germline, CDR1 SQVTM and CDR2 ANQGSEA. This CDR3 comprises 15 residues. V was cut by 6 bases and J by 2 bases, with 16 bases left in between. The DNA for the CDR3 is TGCAGCGTGAGCTCCGGGACACCTAACACCGGGGAGCTGTTTTTT. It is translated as CSVSSGTPNTGELFF.

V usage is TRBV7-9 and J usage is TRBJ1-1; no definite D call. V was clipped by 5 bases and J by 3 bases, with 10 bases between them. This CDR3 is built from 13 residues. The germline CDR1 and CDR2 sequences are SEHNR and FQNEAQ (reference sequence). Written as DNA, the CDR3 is TGTGCCAGCAGCCAAAGTGGAGACACTGAAGCTTTCTTT. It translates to CASSQSGDTEAFF.

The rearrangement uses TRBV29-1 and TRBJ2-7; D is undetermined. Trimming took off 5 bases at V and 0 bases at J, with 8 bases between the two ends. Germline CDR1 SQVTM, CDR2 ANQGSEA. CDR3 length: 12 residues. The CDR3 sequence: CSVLESSYEQYF. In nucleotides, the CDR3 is TGCAGCGTTCTAGAGAGCTCCTACGAGCAGTACTTC.

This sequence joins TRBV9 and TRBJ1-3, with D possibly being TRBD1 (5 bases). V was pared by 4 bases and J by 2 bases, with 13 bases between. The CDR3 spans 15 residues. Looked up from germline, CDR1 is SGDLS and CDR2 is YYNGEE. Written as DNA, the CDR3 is TGTGCCAGCAGCCTCGACAGTGGCCCTGGAAACACCATATATTTT. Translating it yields CASSLDSGPGNTIYF.

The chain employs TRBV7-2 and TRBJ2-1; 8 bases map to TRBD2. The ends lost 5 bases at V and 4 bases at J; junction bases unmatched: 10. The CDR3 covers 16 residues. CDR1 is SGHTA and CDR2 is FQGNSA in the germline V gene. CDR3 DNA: TGTGCCAGCAGCACGATTCCCCGGGAGGGGTACAATGAGCAGTTCTTC. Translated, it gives CASSTIPREGYNEQFF.

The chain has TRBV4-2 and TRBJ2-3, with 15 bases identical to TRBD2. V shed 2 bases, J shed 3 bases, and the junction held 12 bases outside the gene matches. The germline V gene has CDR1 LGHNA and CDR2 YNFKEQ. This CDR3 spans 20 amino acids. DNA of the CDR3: TGTGCCAGCAGCCAATCTCTCCCCTCCGGGACTAGCGGGGGGACAGATACGCAGTATTTT. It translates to CASSQSLPSGTSGGTDTQYF.

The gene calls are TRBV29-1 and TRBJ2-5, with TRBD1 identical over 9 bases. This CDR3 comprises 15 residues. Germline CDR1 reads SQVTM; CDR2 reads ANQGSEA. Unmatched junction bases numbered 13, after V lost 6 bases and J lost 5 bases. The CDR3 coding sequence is TGCAGCGTCACTAACTCACAGGGGGCGGAGGAGACCCAGTACTTC. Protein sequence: CSVTNSQGAEETQYF.

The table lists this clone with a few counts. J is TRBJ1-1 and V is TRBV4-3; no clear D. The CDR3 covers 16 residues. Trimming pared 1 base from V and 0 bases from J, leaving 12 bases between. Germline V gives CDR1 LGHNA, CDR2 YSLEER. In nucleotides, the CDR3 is TGCGCCAGCAGCCAAGCCGGGAGGGCGGTGAACACTGAAGCTTTCTTT. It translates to CASSQAGRAVNTEAFF.

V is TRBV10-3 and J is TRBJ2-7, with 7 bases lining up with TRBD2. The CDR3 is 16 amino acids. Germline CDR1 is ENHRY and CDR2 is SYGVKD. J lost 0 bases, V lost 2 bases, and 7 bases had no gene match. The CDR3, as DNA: TGTGCCATCAGTGAGATAAGCGGGGCGAGCTCCTACGAGCAGTACTTC. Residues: CAISEISGASSYEQYF.

The CDR3 DNA sequence: TGTGCCAGCAGCTTGGTCGCCGGGGAGCTGTTTTTT. Its protein product is CASSLVAGELFF. V is TRBV5-6 and J is TRBJ2-2; D is unclear. The ends were cut back, 0 bases at V and 6 bases at J, with 3 bases in the middle. Per germline, CDR1 SGHDT and CDR2 YYEEEE. This CDR3 region has 12 residues.

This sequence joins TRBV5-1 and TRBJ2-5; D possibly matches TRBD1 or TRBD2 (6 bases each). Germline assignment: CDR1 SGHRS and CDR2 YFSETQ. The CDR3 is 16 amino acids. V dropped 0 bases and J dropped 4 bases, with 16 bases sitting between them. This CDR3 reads CASSLVPGAGGETQYF. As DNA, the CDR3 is TGCGCCAGCAGCTTGGTCCCGGGGGCAGGTGGAGAGACCCAGTACTTC.

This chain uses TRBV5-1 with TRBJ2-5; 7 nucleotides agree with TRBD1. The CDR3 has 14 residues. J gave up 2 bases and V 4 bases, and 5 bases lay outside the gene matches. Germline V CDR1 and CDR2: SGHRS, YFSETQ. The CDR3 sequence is CASSPDRVQETQYF. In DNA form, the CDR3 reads TGCGCCAGCAGCCCCGACAGGGTTCAAGAGACCCAGTACTTC.

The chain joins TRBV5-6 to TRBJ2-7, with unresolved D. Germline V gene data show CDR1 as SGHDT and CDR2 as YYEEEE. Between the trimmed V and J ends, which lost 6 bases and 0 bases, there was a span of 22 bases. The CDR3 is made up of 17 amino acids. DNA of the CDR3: TGTGCCAGCACCCGACTCTTTACTGGAATCAGCTCCTACGAGCAGTACTTC. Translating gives CASTRLFTGISSYEQYF.